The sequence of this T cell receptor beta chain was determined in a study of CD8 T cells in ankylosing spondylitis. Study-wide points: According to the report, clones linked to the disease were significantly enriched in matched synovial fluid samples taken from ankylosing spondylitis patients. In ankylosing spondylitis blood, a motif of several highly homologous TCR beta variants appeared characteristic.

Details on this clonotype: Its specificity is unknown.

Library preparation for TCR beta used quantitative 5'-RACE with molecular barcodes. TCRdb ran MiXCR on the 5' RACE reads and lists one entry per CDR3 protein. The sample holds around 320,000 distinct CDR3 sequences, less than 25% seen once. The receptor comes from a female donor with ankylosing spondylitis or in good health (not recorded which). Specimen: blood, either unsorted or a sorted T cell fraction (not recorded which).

The CDR3 reads CASSLRLAGGFNEQFF. The DNA of the CDR3 is TGTGCCAGCAGCTTAAGACTAGCGGGGGGATTCAATGAGCAGTTCTTC. V usage is TRBV7-8 and J usage is TRBJ2-1; 13 bases are a match to TRBD2. From germline, CDR1 is SGHVS and CDR2 FQNEAQ. The junction had 4 bases not matched to a gene; V was cut back by 2 bases and J by 6 bases. The CDR3 has 16 amino acids.